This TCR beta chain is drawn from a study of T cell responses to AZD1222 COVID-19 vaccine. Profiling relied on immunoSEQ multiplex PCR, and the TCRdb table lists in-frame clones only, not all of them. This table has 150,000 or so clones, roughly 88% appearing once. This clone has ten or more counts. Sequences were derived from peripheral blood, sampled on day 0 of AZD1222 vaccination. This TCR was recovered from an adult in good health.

CDR3 region: CASSIGRLAGGHYEQYF. DNA for the CDR3: TGTGCCAGCAGCATAGGACGACTAGCGGGGGGACACTACGAGCAGTACTTC. The chain joins TRBV7-9 to TRBJ2-7; 13 nucleotides align to TRBD2. This CDR3 contains 17 residues. J lost 3 bases, V lost 5 bases, and 10 bases had no gene match. CDR1 and CDR2 (germline): SEHNR, FQNEAQ (reference sequence).